Here is one T cell receptor beta chain with its context. Using immunoSEQ multiplex PCR, the repertoire was profiled, and TCRdb retains in-frame clones only, with some absent. Of 25,000 to 30,000 clones in the sample, roughly 92% were seen once. The data derive from a study of chemoradiotherapy in HPV16-positive cancers. This sample comprised blood, obtained from a patient who underwent chemoradiotherapy. The sequence was obtained from a human donor with HPV-associated anogenital cancer.

The DNA for the CDR3 is TGTGCCTGGAGTCCCATGAGGAACACTGAAGCTTTCTTT. It encodes CAWSPMRNTEAFF. This chain joins TRBV30 and TRBJ1-1; D is unresolved. CDR1 and CDR2 from the germline V gene are GTSNPN and SVGIG (reference sequence). Trimming took off 2 bases at V and 1 base at J, with 8 bases between the two ends. CDR3 size: 13 residues.